These 18 T cell receptor beta chains share one sample of origin, sequenced in a study of PD-1 blockade in classical Hodgkin lymphoma. Produced via immunoSEQ multiplex PCR; TCRdb's table is partial and in-frame only. The sample records around 25,000 clones, 81% being singletons. Documented time point: cycle 4 day 1 (C4D1), after more than five weeks of nivolumab. Relapses following autologous stem cell transplantation were seen in all patients, with brentuximab vedotin exposure varying. Sequences were derived from peripheral blood mononuclear cells (PBMCs), sampled before the fourth cycle of nivolumab. These receptors all come from a human donor with classical Hodgkin lymphoma.

This clone was recorded once. The V call is TRBV7-8, the J call TRBJ2-3; D is uncertain. Between the trimmed V and J ends, which lost 4 bases and 5 bases, there was a span of 7 bases. Germline-derived CDR1 and CDR2 are SGHVS and FQNEAQ. This CDR3 spans 12 amino acids. CDR3 nucleotides: TGTGCCAGCAGCTCCCAATTAGATACGCAGTATTTT. Translation: CASSSQLDTQYF.

The gene calls are TRBV5-1 and TRBJ2-3; 11 positions agree with TRBD2. Losses at the gene ends were 4 bases for V and 2 bases for J; bases not matched to a gene: 9. Germline loops: CDR1 SGHRS, CDR2 YFSETQ. This CDR3 spans 17 amino acids. CDR3: CASSPITSGRYTDTQYF. The CDR3 nucleotides read TGCGCCAGCAGCCCAATTACTAGCGGGAGATACACAGATACGCAGTATTTT. The whole variable domain, filled in from reference TRBV5-1 and TRBJ2-3, reads KAGVTQTPRYLIKTRGQQVTLSCSPISGHRSVSWYQQTPGQGLQFLFEYFSETQRNKGNFPGRFSGRQFSNSRSEMNVSTLELGDSALYLCASSPITSGRYTDTQYFGPGTRLTVL.

The chain is built from TRBV6-5 and TRBJ2-3, with D unresolved. CDR1 and CDR2 (germline): MNHEY, SVGAGI. The germline V and J ends were trimmed by 5 bases and 1 base, with 13 bases remaining between them. CDR3 length: 15 residues. CDR3 sequence reads: CASSQNAGRTDTQYF. DNA for the CDR3: TGTGCCAGCAGTCAAAACGCCGGACGCACAGATACGCAGTATTTT.

The chain uses TRBV7-2 and TRBJ1-2, with 11 bases matching TRBD1. This CDR3 is 15 amino acids long. Germline V lookup: CDR1 SGHTA, CDR2 FQGNSA. Trimming removed 1 base from V and 7 bases from J; junction bases left unmatched: 5. CDR3 in amino acids: CASSLGDRGLAGYTF. The CDR3, as DNA: TGTGCCAGCAGCTTAGGGGACAGGGGGTTAGCTGGCTACACCTTC.

This clone turned up a few times. The J gene is TRBJ1-3, the V gene TRBV7-9; D ambiguous. The CDR3 length is 16 residues. CDR1 SEHNR and CDR2 FQNEAQ come from the germline V gene (reference sequence). V was clipped by 5 bases and J by 0 bases, with 14 bases between them. In nucleotides, the CDR3 is TGTGCCAGCAGCAATGCCGACGGGCGCTCTGGAAACACCATATATTTT. Translated: CASSNADGRSGNTIYF.

The chain combines TRBV25-1 with TRBJ2-5; D is possibly TRBD2 (6 bases). Germline CDR1 is MGHDK and CDR2 is SYGVNS. This CDR3 region has 14 residues. Trimming removed 4 bases at V and 5 bases at J, with 14 bases between. CDR3 protein: CASSAKGGVETQYF. The CDR3 coding sequence is TGTGCCAGCAGTGCCAAAGGAGGGGTCGAGACCCAGTACTTC.

This rearrangement joins TRBV2 to TRBJ2-4; TRBD2 agrees at 8 bases. This CDR3 is built from 12 residues. Germline V gene data show CDR1 as SNHLY and CDR2 as FYNNEI. V lost 6 bases to trimming and J lost 7 bases; unmatched junction nucleotides: 2. This CDR3 reads CASSGGANIQYF. CDR3 DNA sequence: TGTGCCAGCAGCGGGGGGGCGAACATTCAGTACTTC.

The chain is built from TRBV4-1 and TRBJ2-2; 7 nucleotides align to TRBD1. Germline V gene lookup returns CDR1 MGHRA and CDR2 YSYEKL. Trimming removed 6 bases from V and 9 bases from J; junction bases left unmatched: 7. The CDR3 totals 13 residues. CDR3 region: CASRNKGARELFF. CDR3 coding DNA: TGCGCCAGCAGAAACAAGGGGGCCCGGGAGCTGTTTTTT.

V and J are TRBV27 and TRBJ2-7, with 10 bases fitting TRBD2. This CDR3 has 13 residues. V trimming: 5 bases; J trimming: 3 bases; junction bases outside the gene matches: 1. In germline, CDR1 is MNHEY, CDR2 SMNVEV (reference sequence). DNA for the CDR3: TGTGCCAGCAGTCCTAGCGGGAGCTACGAGCAGTACTTC. Its protein product is CASSPSGSYEQYF.

As DNA, the CDR3 is TGTGCCAGCTCACCACCCGCCACAGATACGCAGTATTTT. Translated, it gives CASSPPATDTQYF. V gene TRBV18 combines with J gene TRBJ2-3; D not certain. The V gene's germline CDR1 is KGHSH and CDR2 LQKENI. Trimming shortened V by 0 bases and J by 2 bases, and 3 bases separated the two germline ends. This CDR3 region has 13 residues.

The chain has TRBV28 and TRBJ1-5; TRBD1 is a possible D gene (5 bases). Between the trimmed V and J ends, which lost 6 bases and 11 bases, there was a span of 29 bases. The CDR3 consists of 17 residues. Looked up from germline, CDR1 is MDHEN and CDR2 is SYDVKM. CDR3 in amino acids: CASRSNSGSAAVGAQHF. The CDR3, as DNA: TGTGCCAGCAGATCTAACTCAGGTTCGGCAGCCGTGGGGGCCCAGCATTTT.

The chain employs TRBV2 and TRBJ1-5; D is undetermined. CDR3 length equals 13 residues. V was clipped by 1 base and J by 3 bases, with 4 bases between them. Germline CDR1 reads SNHLY; CDR2 reads FYNNEI. The CDR3 reads CASSEDLNQPQHF. DNA for the CDR3: TGTGCCAGCAGTGAAGACCTCAATCAGCCCCAGCATTTT.

The V and J genes are TRBV18 and TRBJ2-4; no definite D call. V was cut by 2 bases and J by 5 bases, with 10 bases left in between. This CDR3 contains 14 residues. Germline-derived CDR1 and CDR2 are KGHSH and LQKENI. CDR3 protein: CASSPVQTQNIQYF. The DNA of the CDR3 is TGTGCCAGCTCACCAGTGCAGACGCAAAACATTCAGTACTTC.

J is TRBJ1-1 and V is TRBV11-2; 7 positions match TRBD1. Trimming took 5 bases from V and 0 from J; bases not matched to a gene: 3. Germline V CDR1 and CDR2: SGHAT, FQNNGV. CDR3 size: 14 residues. The DNA for the CDR3 is TGTGCCAGCAGCCCGGACAGGCTGAACACTGAAGCTTTCTTT. Its translation is CASSPDRLNTEAFF.

The chain joins TRBV5-1 to TRBJ1-3; 7 positions agree with TRBD1. This CDR3 is 14 amino acids long. Germline V gene sequence: CDR1 SGHRS, CDR2 YFSETQ. The V gene end was trimmed by 5 bases and the J gene end by 6 bases; junction bases not matched to a gene: 8. The CDR3 here is CASRLTGTENTIYF. CDR3 DNA sequence: TGCGCCAGCAGACTGACAGGGACGGAAAACACCATATATTTT. The entire variable domain, with the rest obtained from reference TRBV5-1 and TRBJ1-3, is as follows: KAGVTQTPRYLIKTRGQQVTLSCSPISGHRSVSWYQQTPGQGLQFLFEYFSETQRNKGNFPGRFSGRQFSNSRSEMNVSTLELGDSALYLCASRLTGTENTIYFGEGSWLTVV.

V gene TRBV2 combines with J gene TRBJ1-2; D gene ambiguous. Trimming shortened V by 10 bases and J by 0 bases, and 6 bases separated the two germline ends. The CDR3 runs to 11 residues. Germline CDR1 reads SNHLY; CDR2 reads FYNNEI. CDR3 loop: CAISPNYGYTF. Written as DNA, the CDR3 is TGTGCCATCTCCCCTAACTATGGCTACACCTTC.

Here the CDR3 reads CASQDGGNPYEQYF. The CDR3 coding sequence is TGTGCCAGCCAAGACGGAGGGAATCCCTACGAGCAGTACTTC. V is TRBV16 and J is TRBJ2-7, with D possibly TRBD2 on 6 matching bases. The germline V gene encodes CDR1 KGHSY and CDR2 FQNENV. The ends were cut back, 8 bases at V and 2 bases at J, with 16 bases in the middle. CDR3 size: 14 residues.

The chain couples TRBV7-9 to TRBJ1-6; 7 bases align to TRBD1. Trimming removed 5 bases from V and 5 bases from J; junction bases left unmatched: 9. Looked up from germline, CDR1 is SEHNR and CDR2 is FQNEAQ (reference sequence). CDR3 length equals 16 residues. The CDR3 DNA follows: TGTGCCAGCAGCCCGCAGACAGGGAGGAATAATTCACCCCTCCACTTT. Translation gives CASSPQTGRNNSPLHF.